A single sample is the source of the 6 T cell receptor beta chains below, sequenced in a study of T cells in Graves' hyperthyroidism and ophthalmopathy (dated by TCRdb to between 2019 and 2020). The receptor library was made with multiplex PCR. The sequencer listed for this sample is Illumina HiSeq 2000. The TCR beta CDR3 regions were amplified from RNA transcripts. For the first round of RT-PCR on the TCR CDR3, the HTBI primer set was used together with the Qiagen OneStep RT-PCR kit. TCRdb trimmed public reads at Q25 via fastp, called clones via MiXCR and kept in-frame beta chains. Duplicate CDR3 protein sequences are folded into a single record with the most common DNA and genes. Counted in this sample were fewer than 200,000 distinct CDR3 sequences; over 15% of them appeared once. The leading ten clones occupy approximately 28% of the sample. What was sequenced was blood. These receptor sequences come from a woman aged 45-59 years with Graves' hyperthyroidism.

The chain's CDR3 is CASSRAGSNTGELFF. As DNA, the CDR3 is TGTGCCAGCAGCCGAGCGGGGTCGAACACCGGGGAGCTGTTTTTT. V gene TRBV9 combines with J gene TRBJ2-2; 7 bases are shared with TRBD2. The germline V gene encodes CDR1 SGDLS and CDR2 YYNGEE. V lost 4 bases and J lost 0; bases outside the gene matches: 3. The CDR3 sequence is 15 residues long.

The chain combines TRBV11-2 with TRBJ2-7; TRBD1 agrees at 7 bases. Trimming removed 3 bases from V and 2 bases from J; junction bases left unmatched: 7. CDR3 length equals 15 residues. Germline V gene data show CDR1 as SGHAT and CDR2 as FQNNGV. The CDR3 bases are TGTGCCAGCAGCTTCACGACAGGGAGTCCCTACGAGCAGTACTTC. This translates into CASSFTTGSPYEQYF.

The CDR3 bases are TGTGCCACCAGCAGAGATAGCTATTGGGCAGGGAGCACAGATACGCAGTATTTT. Its translation is CATSRDSYWAGSTDTQYF. The chain joins TRBV15 to TRBJ2-3, with a possible D match to TRBD1 (5 bases). The germline V gene encodes CDR1 LNHNV and CDR2 YYDKDF (reference sequence). Trimming removed 0 bases at V and 0 bases at J, with 16 bases between. The CDR3 has 18 amino acids. Looking up the rest from reference TRBV15 and TRBJ2-3 gives the full variable domain: DAMVIQNPRYQVTQFGKPVTLSCSQTLNHNVMYWYQQKSSQAPKLLFHYYDKDFNNEADTPDNFQSRRPNTSFCFLDIRSPGLGDTAMYLCATSRDSYWAGSTDTQYFGPGTRLTVL.

This clonotype was detected ten times or more. The CDR3 loop reads CASSLSAYPRTGELFF. The CDR3 DNA reads TGTGCCAGCAGTTTATCGGCCTACCCTAGGACCGGGGAGCTGTTTTTT. V is TRBV27 and J is TRBJ2-2; no definite D call. Germline CDR1 reads MNHEY; CDR2 reads SMNVEV (reference sequence). The CDR3 has 16 amino acids. The V gene lost 0 bases and the J gene lost 5 bases, with 13 bases spanning the gap.

This clonotype was counted ten times or more. V usage is TRBV24-1 and J usage is TRBJ2-5; D tentatively fits TRBD1 or TRBD2 (5 bases each). V lost 2 bases to trimming and J lost 5 bases, with 11 bases between them. The germline V gene has CDR1 KGHDR and CDR2 SFDVKD. This CDR3 comprises 14 residues. The CDR3 loop is CATSDSRGVETQYF. CDR3 bases: TGTGCCACCAGTGATTCTCGGGGCGTGGAGACCCAGTACTTC.

This clonotype appeared many times. The chain combines TRBV20-1 with TRBJ1-3; maybe TRBD1 (5 bases). The CDR3 extends over 16 amino acids. The germline V and J ends were trimmed by 0 bases and 0 bases, with 12 bases remaining between them. Germline V gene data show CDR1 as DFQATT and CDR2 as SNEGSKA (reference sequence). The chain's CDR3 is CSARDWGGSSGNTIYF. The CDR3 DNA sequence: TGCAGTGCTAGAGATTGGGGGGGGTCCTCTGGAAACACCATATATTTT.